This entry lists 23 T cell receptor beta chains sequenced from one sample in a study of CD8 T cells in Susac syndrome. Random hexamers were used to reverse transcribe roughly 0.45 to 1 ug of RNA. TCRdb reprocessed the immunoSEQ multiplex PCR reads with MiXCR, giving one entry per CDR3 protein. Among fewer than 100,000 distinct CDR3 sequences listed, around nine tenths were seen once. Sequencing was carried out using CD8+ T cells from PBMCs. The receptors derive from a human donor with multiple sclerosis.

This CDR3 is CASSQGTAYGYTF. CDR3 DNA: TGTGCCAGCAGCCAAGGGACAGCCTATGGCTACACCTTC. The chain recombines TRBV4-2 with TRBJ1-2, with D perhaps TRBD1 (6 bases). V was trimmed by 1 base and J by 4 bases, leaving 7 bases between them. The CDR3 is 13 amino acids. In germline, CDR1 is LGHNA, CDR2 YNFKEQ.

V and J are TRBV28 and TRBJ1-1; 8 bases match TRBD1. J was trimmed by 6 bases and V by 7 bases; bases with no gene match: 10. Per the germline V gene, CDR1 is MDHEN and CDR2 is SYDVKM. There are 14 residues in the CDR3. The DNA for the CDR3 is TGTGCCAGCACACCCAGGACAGGGTCTTCTGAAGCTTTCTTT. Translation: CASTPRTGSSEAFF.

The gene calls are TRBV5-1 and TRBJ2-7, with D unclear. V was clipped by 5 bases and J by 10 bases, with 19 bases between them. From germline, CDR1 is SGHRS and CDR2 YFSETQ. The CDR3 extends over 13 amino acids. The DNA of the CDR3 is TGCGCCAGCAGTCCCCCAGCGATCGGCGAACAGTACTTC. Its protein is CASSPPAIGEQYF.

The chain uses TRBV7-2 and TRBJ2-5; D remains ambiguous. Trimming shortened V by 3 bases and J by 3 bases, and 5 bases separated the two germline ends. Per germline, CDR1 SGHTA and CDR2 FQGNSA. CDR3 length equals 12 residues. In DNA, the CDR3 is TGTGCCAGCAGCTTGGGGAAAGAGACCCAGTACTTC. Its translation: CASSLGKETQYF. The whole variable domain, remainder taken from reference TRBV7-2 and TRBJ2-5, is GAGVSQSPSNKVTEKGKDVELRCDPISGHTALYWYRQSLGQGLEFLIYFQGNSAPDKSGLPSDRFSAERTGGSVSTLTIQRTQQEDSAVYLCASSLGKETQYFGPGTRLLVL.

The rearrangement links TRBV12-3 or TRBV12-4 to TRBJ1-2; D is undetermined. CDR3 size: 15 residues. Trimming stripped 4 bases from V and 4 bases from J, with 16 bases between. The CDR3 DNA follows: TGTGCCAGCAGTTCATCCGGACGGCCCGGCTATGGCTACACCTTC. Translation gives CASSSSGRPGYGYTF.

The CDR3 DNA reads TGTGCCAGCAGCTGGGGGGGAAGCTCCTACGAGCAGTACTTC. The encoded protein is CASSWGGSSYEQYF. This rearrangement joins TRBV5-6 to TRBJ2-7; 7 positions agree with TRBD2. The CDR3 has 14 amino acids. V trimming: 3 bases; J trimming: 0 bases; junction bases outside the gene matches: 3. Germline V gives CDR1 SGHDT, CDR2 YYEEEE.

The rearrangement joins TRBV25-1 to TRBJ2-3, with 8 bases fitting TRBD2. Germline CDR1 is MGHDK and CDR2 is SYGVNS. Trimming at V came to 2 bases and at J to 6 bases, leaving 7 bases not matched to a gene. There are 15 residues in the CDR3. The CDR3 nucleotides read TGTGCCAGCAGTGAACAGCGGGGGCCAGGGGATACGCAGTATTTT. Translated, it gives CASSEQRGPGDTQYF.

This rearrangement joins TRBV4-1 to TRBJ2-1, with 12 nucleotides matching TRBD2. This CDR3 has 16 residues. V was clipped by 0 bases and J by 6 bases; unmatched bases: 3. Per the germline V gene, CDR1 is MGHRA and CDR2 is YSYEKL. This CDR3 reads CASSQEASGRANEQFF. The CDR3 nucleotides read TGCGCCAGCAGCCAAGAGGCTAGCGGGAGGGCCAATGAGCAGTTCTTC.

The CDR3 loop is CASSHLRGMNTEAFF. DNA of the CDR3: TGTGCCAGTAGTCATCTCAGGGGCATGAACACTGAAGCTTTCTTT. V gene TRBV19 combines with J gene TRBJ1-1, with D maybe TRBD1 (6 bases). CDR1 and CDR2 (germline): LNHDA, SQIVND (reference sequence). This CDR3 is 15 amino acids long. Trimming took 5 bases from V and 0 from J, leaving 13 bases between them.

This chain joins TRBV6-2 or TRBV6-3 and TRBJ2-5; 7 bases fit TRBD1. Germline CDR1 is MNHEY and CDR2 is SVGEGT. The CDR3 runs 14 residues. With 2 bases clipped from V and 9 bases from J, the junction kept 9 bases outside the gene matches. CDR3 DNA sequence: TGTGCCAGCAGTTACCCTACAGGGGTTGGGGCCCAGTACTTC. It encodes CASSYPTGVGAQYF.

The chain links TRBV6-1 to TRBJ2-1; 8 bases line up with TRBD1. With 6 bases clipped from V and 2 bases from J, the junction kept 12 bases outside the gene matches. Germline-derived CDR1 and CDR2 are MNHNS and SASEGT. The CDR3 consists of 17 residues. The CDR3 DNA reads TGTGCCAGCAGATCCACTCCGACAGGGGAGCCCTACAATGAGCAGTTCTTC. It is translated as CASRSTPTGEPYNEQFF.

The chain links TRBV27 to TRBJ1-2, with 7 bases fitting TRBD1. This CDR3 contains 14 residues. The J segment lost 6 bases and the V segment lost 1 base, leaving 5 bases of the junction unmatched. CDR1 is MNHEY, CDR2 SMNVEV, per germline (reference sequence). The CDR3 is CASSLFLGGDGYTF. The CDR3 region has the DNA TGTGCCAGCAGTTTATTTTTAGGGGGCGATGGCTACACCTTC.

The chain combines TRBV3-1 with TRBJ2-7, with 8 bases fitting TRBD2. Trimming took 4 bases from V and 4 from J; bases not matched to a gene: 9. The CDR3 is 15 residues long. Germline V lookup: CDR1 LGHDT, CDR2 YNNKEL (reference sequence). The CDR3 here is CASSPGLGGRYEQYF. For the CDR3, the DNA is TGTGCCAGCAGCCCCGGACTGGGCGGGAGGTACGAGCAGTACTTC.

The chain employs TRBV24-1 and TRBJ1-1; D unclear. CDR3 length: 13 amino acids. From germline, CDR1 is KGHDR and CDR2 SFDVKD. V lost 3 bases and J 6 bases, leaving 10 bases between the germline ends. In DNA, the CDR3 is TGTGCCACCAGTGATCAATCTGGGGCTGAAGCTTTCTTT. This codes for CATSDQSGAEAFF.

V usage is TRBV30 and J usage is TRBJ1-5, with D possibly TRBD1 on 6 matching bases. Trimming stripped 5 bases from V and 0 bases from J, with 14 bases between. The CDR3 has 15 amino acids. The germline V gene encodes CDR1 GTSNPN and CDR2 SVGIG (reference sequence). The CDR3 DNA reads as TGTGCCTGGGGCTCTGGGACATCTAGCAATCAGCCCCAGCATTTT. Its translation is CAWGSGTSSNQPQHF.

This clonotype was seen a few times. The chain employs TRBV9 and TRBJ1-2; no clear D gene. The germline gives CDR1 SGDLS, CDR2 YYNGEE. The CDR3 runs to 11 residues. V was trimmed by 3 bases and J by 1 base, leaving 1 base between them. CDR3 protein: CASSGNYGYTF. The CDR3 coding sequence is TGTGCCAGCAGCGGTAACTATGGCTACACCTTC.

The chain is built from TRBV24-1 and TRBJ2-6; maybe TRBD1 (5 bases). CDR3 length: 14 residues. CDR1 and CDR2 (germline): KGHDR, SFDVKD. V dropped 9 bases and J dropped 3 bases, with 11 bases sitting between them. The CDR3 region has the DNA TGTGCCACCTCATCAGGGATTGGGGCCAACGTCCTGACTTTC. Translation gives CATSSGIGANVLTF.

This chain's CDR3 is CASSLTVQGSYEQYF. Here the CDR3 DNA reads TGCGCCAGCAGCCTAACCGTACAGGGGAGCTACGAGCAGTACTTC. The rearrangement joins TRBV4-1 to TRBJ2-7, with 7 bases matching TRBD1. V was clipped by 4 bases and J by 3 bases; unmatched bases: 9. This CDR3 is 15 amino acids long. CDR1 is MGHRA and CDR2 is YSYEKL in the germline V gene.

The CDR3 region is CASSCTGDVTNEKLFF. The CDR3 DNA is TGCGCCAGCAGTTGTACAGGGGATGTTACTAATGAAAAACTGTTTTTT. The genes are TRBV23-1 and TRBJ1-4, with TRBD1 matching 7 bases. TRBV23-1 is labeled an ORF, and its function is uncertain. Trimming at V came to 5 bases and at J to 2 bases, leaving 8 bases not matched to a gene. This CDR3 is built from 16 residues.

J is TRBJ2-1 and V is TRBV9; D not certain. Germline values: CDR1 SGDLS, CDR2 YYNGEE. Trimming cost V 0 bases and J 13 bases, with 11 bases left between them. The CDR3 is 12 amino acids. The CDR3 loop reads CASSVEGMEQFF. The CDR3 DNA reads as TGTGCCAGCAGCGTAGAAGGGATGGAACAGTTCTTC.

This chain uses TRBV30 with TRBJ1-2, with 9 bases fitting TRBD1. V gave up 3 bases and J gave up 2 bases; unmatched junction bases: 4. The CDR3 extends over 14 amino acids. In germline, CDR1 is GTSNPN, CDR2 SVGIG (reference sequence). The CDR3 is CAWRGTGKNYGYTF. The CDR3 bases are TGTGCCTGGAGAGGGACAGGGAAGAACTATGGCTACACCTTC.

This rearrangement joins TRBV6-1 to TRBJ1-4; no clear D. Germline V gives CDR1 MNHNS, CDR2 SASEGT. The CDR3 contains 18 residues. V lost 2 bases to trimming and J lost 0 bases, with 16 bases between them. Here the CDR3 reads CASSEWLGNGATNEKLFF. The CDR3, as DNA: TGTGCCAGCAGTGAATGGTTGGGGAATGGAGCAACTAATGAAAAACTGTTTTTT.

CDR3 DNA sequence: TGCGCCAGCAGTCGTGGGCCAAGCAATCAGCCCCAGCATTTT. Its protein product is CASSRGPSNQPQHF. This chain joins TRBV4-3 and TRBJ1-5; D gene unclear. This CDR3 has 14 amino acids. Germline-derived CDR1 and CDR2 are LGHNA and YSLEER. Trimming cost V 6 bases and J 1 base, with 10 bases left between them.